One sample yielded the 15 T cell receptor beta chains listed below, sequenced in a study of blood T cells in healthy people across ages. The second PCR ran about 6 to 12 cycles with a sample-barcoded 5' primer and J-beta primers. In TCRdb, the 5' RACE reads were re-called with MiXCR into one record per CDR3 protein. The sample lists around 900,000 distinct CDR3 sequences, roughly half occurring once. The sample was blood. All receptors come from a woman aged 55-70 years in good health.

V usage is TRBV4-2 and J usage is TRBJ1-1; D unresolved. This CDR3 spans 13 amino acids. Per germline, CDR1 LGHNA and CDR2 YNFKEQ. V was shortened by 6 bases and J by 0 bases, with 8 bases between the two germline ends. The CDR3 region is CASSSWVNTEAFF. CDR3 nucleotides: TGTGCCAGCAGTAGTTGGGTGAACACTGAAGCTTTCTTT.

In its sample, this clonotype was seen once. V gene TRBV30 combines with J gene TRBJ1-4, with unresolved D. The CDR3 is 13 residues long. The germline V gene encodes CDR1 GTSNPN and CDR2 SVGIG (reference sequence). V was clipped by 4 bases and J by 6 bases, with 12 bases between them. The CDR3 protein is CAWMKRFDEKLFF. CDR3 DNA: TGTGCCTGGATGAAGAGGTTCGATGAAAAACTGTTTTTT.

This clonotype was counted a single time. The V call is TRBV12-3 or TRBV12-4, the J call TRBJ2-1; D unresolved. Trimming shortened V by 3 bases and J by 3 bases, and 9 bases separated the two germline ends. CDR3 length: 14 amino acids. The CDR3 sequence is CASSFDGFYNEQFF. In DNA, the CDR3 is TGTGCCAGCAGTTTTGATGGTTTCTACAATGAGCAGTTCTTC.

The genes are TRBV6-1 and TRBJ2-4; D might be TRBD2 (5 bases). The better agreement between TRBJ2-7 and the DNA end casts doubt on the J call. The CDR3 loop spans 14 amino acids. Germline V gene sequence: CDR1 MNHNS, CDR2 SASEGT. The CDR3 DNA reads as TGTGCCAGCAGTGAAGCGCTTTCGGGGAGCGAGCAGTACTTC. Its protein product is CASSEALSGSEQYF.

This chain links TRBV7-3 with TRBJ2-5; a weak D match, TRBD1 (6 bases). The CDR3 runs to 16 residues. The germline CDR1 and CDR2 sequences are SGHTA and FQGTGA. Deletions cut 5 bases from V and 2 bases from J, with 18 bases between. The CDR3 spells CASSPQGRRGQETQYF. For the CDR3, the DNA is TGTGCCAGCAGCCCACAGGGACGGCGAGGGCAAGAGACCCAGTACTTC. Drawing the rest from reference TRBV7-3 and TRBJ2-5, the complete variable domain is GAGVSQTPSNKVTEKGKYVELRCDPISGHTALYWYRQSLGQGPEFLIYFQGTGAADDSGLPNDRFFAVRPEGSVSTLKIQRTERGDSAVYLCASSPQGRRGQETQYFGPGTRLLVL.

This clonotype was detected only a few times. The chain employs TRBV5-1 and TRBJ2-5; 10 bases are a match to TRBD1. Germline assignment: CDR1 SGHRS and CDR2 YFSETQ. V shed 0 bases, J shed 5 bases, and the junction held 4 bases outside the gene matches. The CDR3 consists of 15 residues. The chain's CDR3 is CASSLGQGAWETQYF. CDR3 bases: TGCGCCAGCAGCTTGGGACAGGGGGCCTGGGAGACCCAGTACTTC. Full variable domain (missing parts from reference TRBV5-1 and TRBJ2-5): KAGVTQTPRYLIKTRGQQVTLSCSPISGHRSVSWYQQTPGQGLQFLFEYFSETQRNKGNFPGRFSGRQFSNSRSEMNVSTLELGDSALYLCASSLGQGAWETQYFGPGTRLLVL.

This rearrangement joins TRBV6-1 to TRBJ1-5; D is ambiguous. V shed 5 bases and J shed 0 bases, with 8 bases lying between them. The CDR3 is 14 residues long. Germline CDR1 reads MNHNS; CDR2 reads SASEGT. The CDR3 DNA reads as TGTGCCAGCAGTTCAAGCCGTAGCAATCAGCCCCAGCATTTT. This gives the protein CASSSSRSNQPQHF.

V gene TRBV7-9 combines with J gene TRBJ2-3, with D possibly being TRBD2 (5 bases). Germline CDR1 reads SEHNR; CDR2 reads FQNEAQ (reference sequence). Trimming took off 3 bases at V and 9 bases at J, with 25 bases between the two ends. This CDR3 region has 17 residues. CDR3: CASSFGLSSGASDTQYF. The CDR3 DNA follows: TGTGCCAGCAGCTTCGGACTGTCCTCAGGCGCAAGCGACACGCAGTATTTT.

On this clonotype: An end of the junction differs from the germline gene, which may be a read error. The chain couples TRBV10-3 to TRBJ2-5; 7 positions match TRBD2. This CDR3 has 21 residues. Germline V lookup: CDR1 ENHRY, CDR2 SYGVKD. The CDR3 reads CATSESMVGASSGMAKETQYF. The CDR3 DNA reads TGTGCCACCAGTGAGTCGATGGTAGGGGCGTCGAGCGGGATGGCCAAAGAGACCCAGTACTTC.

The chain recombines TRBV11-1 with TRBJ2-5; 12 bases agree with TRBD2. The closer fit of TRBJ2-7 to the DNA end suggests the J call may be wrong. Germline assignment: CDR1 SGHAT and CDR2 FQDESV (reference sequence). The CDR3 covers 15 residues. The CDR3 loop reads CASSLALAGGSEQYF. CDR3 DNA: TGTGCCAGCAGCTTAGCGCTAGCGGGAGGGTCCGAGCAGTACTTC.

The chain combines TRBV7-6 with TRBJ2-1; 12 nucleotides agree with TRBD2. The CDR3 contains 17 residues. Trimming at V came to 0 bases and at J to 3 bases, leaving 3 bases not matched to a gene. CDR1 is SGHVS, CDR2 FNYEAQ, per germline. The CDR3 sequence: CASSLARTSGVYNEQFF. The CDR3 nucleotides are TGTGCCAGCAGCTTAGCAAGGACTAGCGGGGTCTACAATGAGCAGTTCTTC.

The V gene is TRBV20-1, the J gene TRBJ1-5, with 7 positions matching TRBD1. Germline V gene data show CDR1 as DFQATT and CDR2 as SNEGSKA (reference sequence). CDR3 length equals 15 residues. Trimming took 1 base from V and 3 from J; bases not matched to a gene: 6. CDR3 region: CSARGPGQYNQPQHF. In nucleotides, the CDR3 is TGCAGTGCTAGAGGTCCGGGACAGTACAATCAGCCCCAGCATTTT.

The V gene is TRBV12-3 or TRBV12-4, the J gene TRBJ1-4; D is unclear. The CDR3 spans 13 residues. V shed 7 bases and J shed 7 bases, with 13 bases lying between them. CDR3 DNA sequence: TGTGCCAGCAATCTGGGCCTCGGTGAAAAACTGTTTTTT. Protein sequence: CASNLGLGEKLFF.

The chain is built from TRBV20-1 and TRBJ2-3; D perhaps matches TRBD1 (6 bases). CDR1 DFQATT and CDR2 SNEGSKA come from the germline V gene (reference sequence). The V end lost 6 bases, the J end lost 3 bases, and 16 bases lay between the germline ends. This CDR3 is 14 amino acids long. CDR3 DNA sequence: TGCAGTGCCCGGCCAGGGGTCGGAACAGATACGCAGTATTTT. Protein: CSARPGVGTDTQYF.

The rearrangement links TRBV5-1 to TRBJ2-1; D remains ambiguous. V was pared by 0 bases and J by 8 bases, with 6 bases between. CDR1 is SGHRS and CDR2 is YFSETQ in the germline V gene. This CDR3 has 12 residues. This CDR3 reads CASSLDQHEQFF. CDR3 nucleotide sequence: TGCGCCAGCAGCTTGGATCAGCATGAGCAGTTCTTC.